This paragraph reports one T cell receptor (beta chain). The antigen is not known. Trimming shortened V by 4 bases and J by 1 base, and 17 bases separated the two germline ends. Germline lookup yields CDR1 SGHVS and CDR2 FQNEAQ. The CDR3 has 17 residues. The PCR made use of 60 Vbeta and 13 Jbeta primers. Measured with immunoSEQ multiplex PCR; TCRdb has only the in-frame clones, and not every one. The data show more than 150,000 clones, around 80% seen once. This entry is derived from a study of cytomegalovirus exposure and HLA in healthy donors. Overall study findings and caveats: Some TCR beta chains (164 of them) were listed as cytomegalovirus-associated. Data from an earlier analysis indicated that most TCR beta V segments were productive either about 87% or about 30% of the time. The authors later linked a missense DCLRE1C variant to TCR beta V- and J-gene trimming.

The sample taken for sequencing was PBMCs. The clonotype was recovered from a girl aged 2 to 10 in good health and CMV-seropositive. This chain uses TRBV7-8 with TRBJ1-5; no definite D call. The CDR3 here is CASSSYRPEVSNQPQHF. The CDR3 DNA sequence: TGTGCCAGCAGCTCTTATCGGCCGGAGGTCAGCAATCAGCCCCAGCATTTT. The whole variable domain, filled in from reference TRBV7-8 and TRBJ1-5, reads GAGVSQSPRYKVAKRGQDVALRCDPISGHVSLFWYQQALGQGPEFLTYFQNEAQLDKSGLPSDRFFAERPEGSVSTLKIQRTQQEDSAVYLCASSSYRPEVSNQPQHFGDGTRLSIL.